A single sample is the source of the 22 T cell receptor beta chains below, sequenced in a study of CD8 T cells in Susac syndrome. RNA in amounts of about 0.5 to 1 ug was reverse transcribed with random hexamers. TCRdb re-derived calls from the immunoSEQ multiplex PCR reads in MiXCR, one entry per CDR3 protein. The sample lists some 200,000 distinct CDR3 sequences; about 95% were seen once. Material: CD4+ T cells from PBMCs. The receptors shown here come from a human donor with multiple sclerosis.

CDR3 nucleotides: TGTGCCAGCAGTTTACGCGCGTTCGGCATTCAGTACTTC. Translated, it gives CASSLRAFGIQYF. This rearrangement joins TRBV27 to TRBJ2-4; D unresolved. CDR3 size: 13 residues. V gave up 2 bases and J gave up 9 bases, with 11 bases separating them. Germline V gene lookup returns CDR1 MNHEY and CDR2 SMNVEV (reference sequence).

This clonotype was seen only a few times. The CDR3 reads CASSTSSYEQYF. DNA of the CDR3: TGTGCCAGTAGTACTAGCTCCTACGAGCAGTACTTC. V is TRBV19 and J is TRBJ2-7; D gene ambiguous. Trimming left V 4 bases short and J 0 bases short, with 4 bases between. Germline V gene sequence: CDR1 LNHDA, CDR2 SQIVND (reference sequence). CDR3 length: 12 amino acids.

The V call is TRBV2, the J call TRBJ2-3, with TRBD2 matching over 8 bases. There are 15 residues in the CDR3. V gave up 4 bases and J gave up 5 bases; unmatched junction bases: 8. Germline lookup yields CDR1 SNHLY and CDR2 FYNNEI. CDR3 coding DNA: TGTGCCAGCAGTGCACGGGAGGGCCCTCGAGATACGCAGTATTTT. Its translation: CASSAREGPRDTQYF.

The count of this clonotype is one. The CDR3 spells CSARDPAGGRFSYNEQFF. The DNA for the CDR3 is TGCAGTGCTAGAGATCCAGCGGGGGGGCGTTTCTCCTACAATGAGCAGTTCTTC. The chain uses TRBV20-1 and TRBJ2-1; 10 positions agree with TRBD2. The V gene end was trimmed by 0 bases and the J gene end by 0 bases; junction bases not matched to a gene: 8. The CDR3 runs to 18 residues. Germline loops: CDR1 DFQATT, CDR2 SNEGSKA (reference sequence).

The DNA for the CDR3 is TGTGCCAGTAAGCGGAGGGACACTGAAGCTTTCTTT. This sequence encodes CASKRRDTEAFF. The rearrangement uses TRBV19 and TRBJ1-1, with D uncertain. Germline CDR1 reads LNHDA; CDR2 reads SQIVND (reference sequence). V was pared by 7 bases and J by 3 bases, with 9 bases between. The CDR3 length is 12 residues.

The chain recombines TRBV20-1 with TRBJ2-1; TRBD2 agrees at 7 bases. The CDR3 runs to 16 residues. Trimming at V came to 5 bases and at J to 1 base, leaving 11 bases not matched to a gene. In germline, CDR1 is DFQATT, CDR2 SNEGSKA (reference sequence). The CDR3 loop reads CSAPSRGRASYNEQFF. The CDR3 nucleotides read TGCAGTGCTCCCTCCCGGGGGAGGGCGTCCTACAATGAGCAGTTCTTC.

The chain has TRBV3-1 and TRBJ2-5; no definite D call. The V and J ends lost 2 bases and 5 bases respectively, with 9 bases between them. This CDR3 has 13 amino acids. Looked up from germline, CDR1 is LGHDT and CDR2 is YNNKEL (reference sequence). CDR3 in amino acids: CASSQMVGETQYF. The DNA of the CDR3 is TGTGCCAGCAGCCAAATGGTGGGGGAGACCCAGTACTTC.

The CDR3 sequence: CASSHLVEGDIGYTF. The CDR3 bases are TGTGCCAGCAGCCATTTGGTTGAGGGTGACATCGGCTACACCTTC. The gene calls are TRBV5-6 and TRBJ1-2; D remains unclear. The germline V gene encodes CDR1 SGHDT and CDR2 YYEEEE. The ends were cut back, 4 bases at V and 8 bases at J, with 21 bases in the middle. The CDR3 is made up of 15 amino acids.

The chain couples TRBV14 to TRBJ2-1; D uncertain. The V gene's germline CDR1 is SGHDN and CDR2 FVKESK. Trimming stripped 0 bases from V and 7 bases from J, with 10 bases between. This CDR3 spans 14 amino acids. CDR3 in amino acids: CASSQEARFNEQFF. As DNA, the CDR3 is TGTGCCAGCAGCCAAGAGGCCAGATTTAATGAGCAGTTCTTC.

V is TRBV25-1 and J is TRBJ2-5; the match to TRBD2 covers 9 bases. Germline V gives CDR1 MGHDK, CDR2 SYGVNS. V was clipped by 4 bases and J by 5 bases; unmatched bases: 8. The CDR3 consists of 15 residues. CDR3: CASSAGRGGLETQYF. The CDR3, as DNA: TGTGCCAGCAGTGCCGGGCGGGGGGGCCTTGAGACCCAGTACTTC.

The rearrangement uses TRBV5-6 and TRBJ2-2; 7 bases line up with TRBD1. The germline V gene encodes CDR1 SGHDT and CDR2 YYEEEE. V was pared by 4 bases and J by 5 bases, with 8 bases of the junction left unmatched. The CDR3 contains 15 residues. CDR3 nucleotides: TGTGCCAGCAGCAGGACAGGTCGAGGGACCGGGGAGCTGTTTTTT. Its translation: CASSRTGRGTGELFF.

V and J are TRBV18 and TRBJ2-5, with D uncertain. CDR3 length: 12 amino acids. CDR1 KGHSH and CDR2 LQKENI come from the germline V gene. V lost 5 bases and J 5 bases, leaving 9 bases between the germline ends. The DNA of the CDR3 is TGTGCCAGCTCAAGGAGCAGTGAGACCCAGTACTTC. Protein: CASSRSSETQYF.

The chain joins TRBV12-3 or TRBV12-4 to TRBJ2-1, with D maybe TRBD2 (5 bases). The V end lost 1 base, the J end lost 0 bases, and 13 bases lay between the germline ends. This CDR3 has 17 amino acids. DNA of the CDR3: TGTGCCAGCAGTTTAGATGAGGGATCTAGCTCCTACAATGAGCAGTTCTTC. This sequence encodes CASSLDEGSSSYNEQFF.

V usage is TRBV20-1 and J usage is TRBJ2-3; D is uncertain. Germline CDR1 is DFQATT and CDR2 is SNEGSKA (reference sequence). Trimming cost V 3 bases and J 4 bases, with 5 bases left between them. The CDR3 consists of 11 residues. The CDR3 DNA reads TGCAGTGCTAGTTCCCCAGATACGCAGTATTTT. This codes for CSASSPDTQYF.

V is TRBV5-1 and J is TRBJ2-3; D uncertain. Per the germline V gene, CDR1 is SGHRS and CDR2 is YFSETQ. CDR3 length equals 15 residues. V dropped 0 bases and J dropped 2 bases, with 10 bases sitting between them. DNA of the CDR3: TGCGCCAGCAGCTTGGACCCCGATCTCACAGATACGCAGTATTTT. Protein: CASSLDPDLTDTQYF.

This sequence joins TRBV24-1 and TRBJ1-2; D remains ambiguous. V lost 7 bases and J lost 3, with 23 bases in between. CDR1 and CDR2 (germline): KGHDR, SFDVKD. This CDR3 contains 17 residues. CDR3 loop: CATSRRPETYFHYGYTF. As DNA, the CDR3 is TGTGCCACCAGCCGACGTCCTGAAACCTACTTTCACTATGGCTACACCTTC.

The count of this clonotype is one. At one end the junction does not follow the germline gene, possibly because of a read error. This sequence joins TRBV20-1 and TRBJ1-4; 7 nucleotides align to TRBD1. CDR3 length: 13 amino acids. The germline V gene has CDR1 DFQATT and CDR2 SNEGSKA (reference sequence). The CDR3 is CSAREGAGEKLFF. The CDR3 DNA follows: TGCAGTGCCAGAGAGGGGGCTGGTGAAAAACTGTTTTTT.

In its sample, this clonotype was seen a few times. V gene TRBV5-6 combines with J gene TRBJ1-2; tentative D call: TRBD1 (5 bases). V lost 0 bases to trimming and J lost 8 bases, with 20 bases between them. Germline CDR1 and CDR2: SGHDT and YYEEEE. This CDR3 has 16 amino acids. Written as DNA, the CDR3 is TGTGCCAGCAGCTTGGAGCAGGGTTGGTCCTTGGGAGGCTACACCTTC. Translation gives CASSLEQGWSLGGYTF.

This clonotype has only one observation. The rearrangement uses TRBV7-3 and TRBJ2-3; perhaps TRBD2 as D (5 bases). Germline V gene sequence: CDR1 SGHTA, CDR2 FQGTGA. V lost 5 bases, J lost 1 base, and 13 bases lay in between. The CDR3 is 15 residues long. The CDR3 sequence is CASSPGGAGTDTQYF. The DNA of the CDR3 is TGTGCCAGCAGCCCCGGAGGAGCGGGCACAGATACGCAGTATTTT. The variable domain in full, with the rest retrieved from reference TRBV7-3 and TRBJ2-3, is GAGVSQTPSNKVTEKGKYVELRCDPISGHTALYWYRQSLGQGPEFLIYFQGTGAADDSGLPNDRFFAVRPEGSVSTLKIQRTERGDSAVYLCASSPGGAGTDTQYFGPGTRLTVL.

V usage is TRBV20-1 and J usage is TRBJ2-4; 13 nucleotides line up with TRBD2. This CDR3 comprises 13 residues. In germline, CDR1 is DFQATT, CDR2 SNEGSKA (reference sequence). Germline trimming cut 3 bases from V and 13 bases from J; bases unmatched to any gene: 6. Here the CDR3 reads CSARGLAGNKQYF. DNA of the CDR3: TGCAGTGCTAGGGGACTAGCGGGAAACAAGCAGTACTTC.

This clonotype was seen only once. The CDR3 DNA follows: TGTGCCACCAGTGATTTGGTCCTAGCGGGGGTTTATGAGCAGTTCTTC. Its translation is CATSDLVLAGVYEQFF. V is TRBV24-1 and J is TRBJ2-1; 10 bases match TRBD2. The CDR3 consists of 16 residues. The V segment lost 0 bases and the J segment 8 bases; nucleotides outside the gene matches: 6. Per germline, CDR1 KGHDR and CDR2 SFDVKD.

The genes are TRBV20-1 and TRBJ2-3; a possible D gene is TRBD2 (5 bases). The V end was cut by 2 bases, the J end by 1 base, with 7 bases between. The CDR3 sequence is 13 residues long. In germline, CDR1 is DFQATT, CDR2 SNEGSKA (reference sequence). The CDR3 region is CSARPAGTDTQYF. DNA for the CDR3: TGCAGTGCTAGACCAGCGGGCACAGATACGCAGTATTTT.